The 17 T cell receptor beta chains given below trace back to one sample, sequenced in a study of PD-1 blockade in classical Hodgkin lymphoma. Exposure to brentuximab vedotin varied, and each patient had relapsed following autologous stem cell transplantation. Data came from immunoSEQ multiplex PCR; TCRdb stores just in-frame clones and leaves some out. This sample has about 84,000 clones, with about 89% found just once. The sample consisted of peripheral blood mononuclear cells (PBMCs), taken at baseline. The receptor set was obtained from a human donor with classical Hodgkin lymphoma.

This chain uses TRBV7-2 with TRBJ2-3; weak D call: TRBD1 (6 bases). Germline-derived CDR1 and CDR2 are SGHTA and FQGNSA. This CDR3 is built from 17 residues. V was shortened by 5 bases and J by 5 bases, with 23 bases between the two germline ends. CDR3 nucleotide sequence: TGTGCCAGCAGCCCAACAGCCCTGGCAGGGGCAAGAGATACGCAGTATTTT. It translates to CASSPTALAGARDTQYF.

This clone appeared a few times. The chain links TRBV29-1 to TRBJ1-1; the D is unclear. The CDR3 covers 11 residues. Germline V gives CDR1 SQVTM, CDR2 ANQGSEA. Trimming took off 7 bases at V and 4 bases at J, with 10 bases between the two ends. The CDR3 is CSGTGLTEAFF. CDR3 DNA: TGCAGCGGTACCGGGCTCACTGAAGCTTTCTTT.

The chain couples TRBV2 to TRBJ1-1; the D gene is possibly TRBD1 (6 bases). This CDR3 region has 16 residues. Per the germline V gene, CDR1 is SNHLY and CDR2 is FYNNEI. Trimming shortened V by 7 bases and J by 1 base, and 19 bases separated the two germline ends. This CDR3 reads CASNGLGARQNTEAFF. CDR3 in DNA: TGTGCCAGCAACGGGTTGGGGGCTAGACAGAACACTGAAGCTTTCTTT.

This rearrangement joins TRBV6-5 to TRBJ2-3; 7 bases are a match to TRBD2. V was pared by 2 bases and J by 1 base, with 0 bases of the junction left unmatched. CDR1 MNHEY and CDR2 SVGAGI come from the germline V gene. CDR3 size: 14 residues. CDR3 sequence (DNA): TGTGCCAGCAGTTACGCGGGAGGCACAGATACGCAGTATTTT. This gives the protein CASSYAGGTDTQYF.

CDR3 residues: CASTNWGGSTDTQYF. The DNA of the CDR3 is TGTGCCAGCACCAATTGGGGGGGGAGCACAGATACGCAGTATTTT. The genes are TRBV5-4 and TRBJ2-3; 7 bases match TRBD2. The CDR3 consists of 15 residues. V lost 6 bases and J lost 0; bases outside the gene matches: 7. Germline CDR1 and CDR2: SGHNT and YYREEE (reference sequence).

This clone appeared once. V is TRBV6-5 and J is TRBJ2-7, with no clear D. Trimming shortened V by 8 bases and J by 3 bases, and 2 bases separated the two germline ends. Germline CDR1 is MNHEY and CDR2 is SVGAGI. This CDR3 is 9 amino acids long. The CDR3 coding sequence is TGTGCCAGCGGCTACGAGCAGTACTTC. This codes for CASGYEQYF.

The J gene is TRBJ2-6, the V gene TRBV2; D unclear. V was cut by 7 bases and J by 2 bases, with 9 bases left in between. The CDR3 is 14 amino acids. Germline CDR1 and CDR2: SNHLY and FYNNEI. For the CDR3, the DNA is TGTGCCAGCACGCCGCAGACTGGGGCCAACGTCCTGACTTTC. Residues: CASTPQTGANVLTF.

V gene TRBV27 combines with J gene TRBJ2-7; 14 positions agree with TRBD2. CDR1 and CDR2 (germline): MNHEY, SMNVEV (reference sequence). Trimming took 5 bases from V and 4 from J; bases not matched to a gene: 7. The CDR3 loop spans 16 amino acids. CDR3 DNA: TGTGCCAGCAGTCTACCCGGGACTAGCGGGAGATACGAGCAGTACTTC. Protein: CASSLPGTSGRYEQYF.

The chain carries TRBV28 and TRBJ2-7; no clear D. Per the germline V gene, CDR1 is MDHEN and CDR2 is SYDVKM. This CDR3 is 14 amino acids long. Between the trimmed V and J ends, which lost 5 bases and 5 bases, there was a span of 16 bases. CDR3 residues: CASSTEQLPHEQYF. The CDR3 DNA follows: TGTGCCAGCAGTACGGAACAGCTTCCCCACGAGCAGTACTTC.

The rearrangement uses TRBV15 and TRBJ2-5; a weak D match, TRBD1 (6 bases). Germline lookup yields CDR1 LNHNV and CDR2 YYDKDF (reference sequence). CDR3 length equals 14 residues. The V end lost 0 bases, the J end lost 4 bases, and 9 bases lay between the germline ends. This chain's CDR3 is CATSRETGLETQYF. In DNA, the CDR3 is TGTGCCACCAGCAGAGAAACAGGGCTAGAGACCCAGTACTTC.

This chain links TRBV10-2 with TRBJ1-3; D is unclear. The CDR3 length is 15 residues. Per the germline V gene, CDR1 is WSHSY and CDR2 is SAAADI. Deletions cut 10 bases from V and 0 bases from J, with 16 bases between. CDR3 loop: CATRGTQISGNTIYF. DNA of the CDR3: TGCGCCACCAGAGGAACGCAAATCTCTGGAAACACCATATATTTT.

J is TRBJ1-1 and V is TRBV29-1; TRBD1 might be the D (6 bases). CDR3 size: 12 residues. CDR1 SQVTM and CDR2 ANQGSEA come from the germline V gene. Trimming removed 6 bases at V and 5 bases at J, with 13 bases between. CDR3 nucleotide sequence: TGCAGCGTACCCGGGACACAGACTGAAGCTTTCTTT. Translating gives CSVPGTQTEAFF.

V is TRBV8-2 and J is TRBJ1-2. TRBV8-2 is deemed a pseudogene. CDR3 length equals 15 residues. The DNA of the CDR3 is TGTGGCATTCAAGTTAGGATACGAAAGACCTATGGCTACACCTTC. Protein product: CGIQVRIRKTYGYTF.

The CDR3 reads CASSIPGVGDPWTGELFF. In nucleotides, the CDR3 is TGCGCCAGCAGCATCCCGGGTGTGGGGGACCCATGGACCGGGGAGCTGTTTTTT. The chain has TRBV5-1 and TRBJ2-2, with D perhaps given as TRBD1 or TRBD2 (5 bases each). Germline V gives CDR1 SGHRS, CDR2 YFSETQ. Trimming left V 4 bases short and J 5 bases short, with 24 bases between. The CDR3 length is 18 residues. The variable domain in full, completed from reference TRBV5-1 and TRBJ2-2, reads KAGVTQTPRYLIKTRGQQVTLSCSPISGHRSVSWYQQTPGQGLQFLFEYFSETQRNKGNFPGRFSGRQFSNSRSEMNVSTLELGDSALYLCASSIPGVGDPWTGELFFGEGSRLTVL.

The genes are TRBV25-1 and TRBJ2-1; maybe TRBD2 (7 bases). Germline V gene sequence: CDR1 MGHDK, CDR2 SYGVNS. V was pared by 7 bases and J by 12 bases, with 19 bases between. The CDR3 extends over 13 amino acids. The DNA of the CDR3 is TGTGCCAGCAAAGGGGGAGGGCGCGGGAGGCAGTTCTTC. Translated, it gives CASKGGGRGRQFF.

V gene TRBV9 combines with J gene TRBJ2-7, with D possibly being TRBD2 (6 bases). The V gene's germline CDR1 is SGDLS and CDR2 YYNGEE. The germline V and J ends were trimmed by 2 bases and 4 bases, with 16 bases remaining between them. The CDR3 consists of 15 residues. The CDR3 sequence: CASSVGDSSLYEQYF. DNA for the CDR3: TGTGCCAGCAGCGTGGGGGACTCAAGCCTTTACGAGCAGTACTTC.

A remark on this clone: This sample also contains other DNA sequences that code for the same CDR3. This chain joins TRBV27 and TRBJ1-4; maybe TRBD1 (5 bases). Germline CDR1 is MNHEY and CDR2 is SMNVEV (reference sequence). The CDR3 has 15 amino acids. The V gene lost 3 bases and the J gene lost 0 bases, with 8 bases spanning the gap. In DNA, the CDR3 is TGTGCCAGCAGTTTTGGGGGGGCAACTAATGAAAAACTGTTTTTT. Protein sequence: CASSFGGATNEKLFF.